In its sample, the clone carrying this TCR beta chain was seen a few times. Its antigen is unidentified. This specimen comes from a study of T-cell reconstitution after alpha-beta-depleted transplantation in children. General study results and limits: T-cell numbers and diversity, one year after transplant, stemmed largely from T cells that were newly produced. At around two months after transplant, the alpha-beta T cells were reportedly derived from several hundred expanded clones that came from non-depleted graft cells.

Unique molecular identifiers were used in preparing the TCRbeta library. From the PCR reads, TCRdb called clonotypes with MiXCR, one entry per CDR3 protein. Of some 440,000 distinct CDR3 sequences in the sample, around 15% were seen once. The CDR3 runs to 15 residues. The germline gives CDR1 SGHKS, CDR2 YYEKEE (reference sequence). Between the trimmed V and J ends, which lost 5 bases and 0 bases, there was a span of 11 bases. The input for sequencing was PBMCs, mostly from graft donor cells, taken 360 days after TCRalphabeta/CD19-depleted stem cell transplant. The sequence was collected from a boy under three years old who had a stem cell transplant for Wiskott-Aldrich syndrome, so the T cells may come from the graft donor. The chain employs TRBV5-5 and TRBJ2-2; D is undetermined. CDR3 sequence: CASRNRPANTGELFF. CDR3 nucleotide sequence: TGTGCCAGCAGGAACCGGCCCGCGAACACCGGGGAGCTGTTTTTT. Full variable domain (rest looked up from reference TRBV5-5 and TRBJ2-2): DAGVTQSPTHLIKTRGQQVTLRCSPISGHKSVSWYQQVLGQGPQFIFQYYEKEERGRGNFPDRFSARQFPNYSSELNVNALLLGDSALYLCASRNRPANTGELFFGEGSRLTVL.